This T cell receptor (beta chain) was captured by sequencing in a study of CD8 T cells in Susac syndrome. V was trimmed by 5 bases and J by 9 bases, leaving 14 bases between them. Germline loops: CDR1 SEHNR, CDR2 FQNEAQ (reference sequence). The CDR3 spans 13 residues. RNA totalling about 0.45 to 1 ug underwent reverse transcription with random hexamers. TCRdb reanalysed the immunoSEQ multiplex PCR reads using MiXCR and keeps one entry per CDR3 protein. The sample records tens of thousands of distinct CDR3 sequences, 85% to 95% being singletons. The J gene is TRBJ2-1, the V gene TRBV7-9; D possibly corresponds to TRBD2 (6 bases). The TCR originated in a human donor in good health. The sample comprised CD8+ T cells from PBMCs. The CDR3 loop reads CASSPPDYSEQFF. The CDR3 DNA is TGTGCCAGCAGCCCACCGGACTATTCTGAGCAGTTCTTC.